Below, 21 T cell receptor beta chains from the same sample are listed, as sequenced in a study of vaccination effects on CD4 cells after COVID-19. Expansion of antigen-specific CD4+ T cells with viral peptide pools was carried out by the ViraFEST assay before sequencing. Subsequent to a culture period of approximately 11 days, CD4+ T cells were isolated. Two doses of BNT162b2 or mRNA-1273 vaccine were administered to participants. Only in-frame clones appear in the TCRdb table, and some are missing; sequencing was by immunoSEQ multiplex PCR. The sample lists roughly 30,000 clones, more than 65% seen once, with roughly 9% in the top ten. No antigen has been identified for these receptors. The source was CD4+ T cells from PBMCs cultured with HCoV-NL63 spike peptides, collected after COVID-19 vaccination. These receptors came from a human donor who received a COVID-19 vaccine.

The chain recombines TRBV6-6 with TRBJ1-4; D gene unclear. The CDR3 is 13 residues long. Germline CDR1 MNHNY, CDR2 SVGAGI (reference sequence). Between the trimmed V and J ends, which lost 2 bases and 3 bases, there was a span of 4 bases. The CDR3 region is CASSYGPNEKLFF. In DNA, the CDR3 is TGTGCCAGCAGTTACGGTCCTAATGAAAAACTGTTTTTT.

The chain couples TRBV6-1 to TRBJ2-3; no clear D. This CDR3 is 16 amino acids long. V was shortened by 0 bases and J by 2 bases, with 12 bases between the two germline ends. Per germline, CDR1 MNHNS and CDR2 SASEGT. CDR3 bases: TGTGCCAGCAGTGAAGCGCAAGGCTATCCCACAGATACGCAGTATTTT. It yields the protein CASSEAQGYPTDTQYF.

The CDR3 nucleotides are TGTGCCAGCAGCCCTTTCTTCCCTGAAGCTTTCTTT. Its translation: CASSPFFPEAFF. The rearrangement uses TRBV14 and TRBJ1-1, with D unclear. The CDR3 runs to 12 residues. V lost 4 bases to trimming and J lost 6 bases, with 9 bases between them. The V gene's germline CDR1 is SGHDN and CDR2 FVKESK.

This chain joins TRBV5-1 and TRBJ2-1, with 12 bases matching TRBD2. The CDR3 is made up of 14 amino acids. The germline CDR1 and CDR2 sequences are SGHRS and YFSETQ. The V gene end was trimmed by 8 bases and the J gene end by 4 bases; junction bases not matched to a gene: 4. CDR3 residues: CASNLAGGYNEQFF. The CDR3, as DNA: TGCGCCAGTAACCTAGCGGGAGGGTACAATGAGCAGTTCTTC.

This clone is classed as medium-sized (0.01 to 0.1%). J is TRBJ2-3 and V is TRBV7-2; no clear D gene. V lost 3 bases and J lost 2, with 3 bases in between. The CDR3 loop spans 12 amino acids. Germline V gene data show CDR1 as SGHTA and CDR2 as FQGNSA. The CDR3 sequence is CASSFYTDTQYF. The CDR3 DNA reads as TGTGCCAGCAGCTTTTACACAGATACGCAGTATTTT.

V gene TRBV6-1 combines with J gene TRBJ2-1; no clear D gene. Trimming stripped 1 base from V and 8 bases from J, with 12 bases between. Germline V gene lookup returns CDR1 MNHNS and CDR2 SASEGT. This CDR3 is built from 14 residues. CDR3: CASSEGVRIHEQFF. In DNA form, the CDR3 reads TGTGCCAGCAGTGAAGGGGTGCGCATCCATGAGCAGTTCTTC.

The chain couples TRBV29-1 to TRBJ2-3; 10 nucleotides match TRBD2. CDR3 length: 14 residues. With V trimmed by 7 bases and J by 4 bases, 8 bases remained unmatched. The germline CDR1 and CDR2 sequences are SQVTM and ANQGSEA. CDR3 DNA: TGCAGCGGGAAACTAGGACTAGCGGCAGATACGCAGTATTTT. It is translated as CSGKLGLAADTQYF.

The CDR3 reads CASSKPPSLYEQYF. CDR3 DNA sequence: TGTGCCAGCTCAAAACCTCCGTCCCTCTACGAGCAGTACTTC. The V call is TRBV18, the J call TRBJ2-7; D remains ambiguous. Trimming cost V 5 bases and J 3 bases, with 14 bases left between them. The V gene's germline CDR1 is KGHSH and CDR2 LQKENI. The CDR3 loop spans 14 amino acids.

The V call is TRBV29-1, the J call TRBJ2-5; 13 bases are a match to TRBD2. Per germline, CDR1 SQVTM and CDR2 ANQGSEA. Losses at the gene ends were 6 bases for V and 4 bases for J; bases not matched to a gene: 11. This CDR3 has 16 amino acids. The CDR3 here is CSVQRTSGGVGETQYF. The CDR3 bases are TGCAGCGTCCAACGGACTAGCGGGGGTGTGGGAGAGACCCAGTACTTC.

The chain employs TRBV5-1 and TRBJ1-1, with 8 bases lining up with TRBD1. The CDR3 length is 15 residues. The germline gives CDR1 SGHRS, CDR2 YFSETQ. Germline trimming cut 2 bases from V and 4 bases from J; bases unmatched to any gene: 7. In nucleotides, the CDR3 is TGCGCCAGCAGCTTAGGACAGGGAATAGGCACTGAAGCTTTCTTT. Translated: CASSLGQGIGTEAFF.

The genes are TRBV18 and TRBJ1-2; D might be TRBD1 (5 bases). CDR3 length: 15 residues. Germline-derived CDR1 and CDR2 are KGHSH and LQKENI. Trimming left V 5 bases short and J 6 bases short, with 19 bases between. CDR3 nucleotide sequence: TGTGCCAGCTCATCCCCGGCTAGGGGTACGGATGGCTACACCTTC. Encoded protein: CASSSPARGTDGYTF.

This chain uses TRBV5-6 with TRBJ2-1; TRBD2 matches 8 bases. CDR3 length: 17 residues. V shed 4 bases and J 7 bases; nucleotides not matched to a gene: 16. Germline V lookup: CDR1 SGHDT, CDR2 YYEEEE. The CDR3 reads CASSPVPGSGRGNEQFF. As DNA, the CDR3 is TGTGCCAGCAGCCCGGTACCCGGAAGCGGGAGAGGGAATGAGCAGTTCTTC. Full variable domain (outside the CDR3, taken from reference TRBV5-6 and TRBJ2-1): DAGVTQSPTHLIKTRGQQVTLRCSPKSGHDTVSWYQQALGQGPQFIFQYYEEEERQRGNFPDRFSGHQFPNYSSELNVNALLLGDSALYLCASSPVPGSGRGNEQFFGPGTRLTVL.

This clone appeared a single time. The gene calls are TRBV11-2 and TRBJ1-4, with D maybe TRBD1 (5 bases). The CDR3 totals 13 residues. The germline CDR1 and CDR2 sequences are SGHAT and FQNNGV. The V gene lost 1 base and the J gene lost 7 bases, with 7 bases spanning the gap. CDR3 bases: TGTGCCAGCAGCTTAGTTGGGGGTGAAAAACTGTTTTTT. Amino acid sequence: CASSLVGGEKLFF.

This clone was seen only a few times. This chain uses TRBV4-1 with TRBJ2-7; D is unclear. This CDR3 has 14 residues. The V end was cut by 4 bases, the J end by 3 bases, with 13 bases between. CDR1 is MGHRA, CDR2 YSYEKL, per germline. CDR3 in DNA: TGCGCCAGCAGCCGGCTCCCGTTAGACTACGAGCAGTACTTC. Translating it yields CASSRLPLDYEQYF.

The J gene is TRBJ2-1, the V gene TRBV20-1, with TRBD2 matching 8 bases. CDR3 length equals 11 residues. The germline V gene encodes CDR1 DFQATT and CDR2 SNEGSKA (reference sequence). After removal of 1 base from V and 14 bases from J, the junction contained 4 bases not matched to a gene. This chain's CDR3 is CSARAWGLEFF. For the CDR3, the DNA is TGCAGTGCTAGAGCGTGGGGACTAGAGTTCTTC.

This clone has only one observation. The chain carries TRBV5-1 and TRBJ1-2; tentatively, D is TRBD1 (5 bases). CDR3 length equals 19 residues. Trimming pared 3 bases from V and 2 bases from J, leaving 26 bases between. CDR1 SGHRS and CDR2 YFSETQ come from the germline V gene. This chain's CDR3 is CASSSELLDWQGINYGYTF. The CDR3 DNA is TGCGCCAGCAGCTCAGAACTACTGGATTGGCAGGGAATCAACTATGGCTACACCTTC. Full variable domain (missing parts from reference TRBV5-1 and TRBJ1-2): KAGVTQTPRYLIKTRGQQVTLSCSPISGHRSVSWYQQTPGQGLQFLFEYFSETQRNKGNFPGRFSGRQFSNSRSEMNVSTLELGDSALYLCASSSELLDWQGINYGYTFGSGTRLTVV.

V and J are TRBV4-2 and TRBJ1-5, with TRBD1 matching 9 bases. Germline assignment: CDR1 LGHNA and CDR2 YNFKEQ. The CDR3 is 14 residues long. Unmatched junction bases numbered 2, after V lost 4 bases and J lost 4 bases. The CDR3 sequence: CASSPGTGNQPQHF. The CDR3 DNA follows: TGTGCCAGCAGCCCTGGGACAGGGAATCAGCCCCAGCATTTT.

CDR3: CASSQEPGTITDTQYF. Written as DNA, the CDR3 is TGTGCCAGCAGCCAAGAGCCCGGGACTATCACAGATACGCAGTATTTT. The chain recombines TRBV3-1 (or the pseudogene TRBV3-2) with TRBJ2-3, with 7 bases aligning to TRBD2. Trimming removed 0 bases from V and 2 bases from J; junction bases left unmatched: 5. The CDR3 runs 16 residues. The germline gives CDR1 LGHDT, CDR2 YNNKEL (reference sequence).

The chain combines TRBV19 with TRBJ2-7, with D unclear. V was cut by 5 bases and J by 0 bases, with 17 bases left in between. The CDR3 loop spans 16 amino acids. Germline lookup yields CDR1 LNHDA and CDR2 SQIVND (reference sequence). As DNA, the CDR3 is TGTGCCAGTAGTGCCTTAGACGGAAGCTACTCCTACGAGCAGTACTTC. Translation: CASSALDGSYSYEQYF.

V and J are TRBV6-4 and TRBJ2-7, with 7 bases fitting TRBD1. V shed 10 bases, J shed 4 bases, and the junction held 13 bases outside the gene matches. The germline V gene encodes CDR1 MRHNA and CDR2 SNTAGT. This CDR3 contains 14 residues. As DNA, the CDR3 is TGTGCCATTTCCGACAGGGATTTCTCTTACGAGCAGTACTTC. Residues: CAISDRDFSYEQYF.

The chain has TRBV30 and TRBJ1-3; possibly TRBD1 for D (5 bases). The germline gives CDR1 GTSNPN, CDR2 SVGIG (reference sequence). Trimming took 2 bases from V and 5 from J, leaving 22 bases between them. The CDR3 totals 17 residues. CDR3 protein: CAWSTVRGGDYRNTIYF. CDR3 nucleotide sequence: TGTGCCTGGAGTACCGTTCGGGGGGGGGATTATAGAAACACCATATATTTT.